This TCR beta chain was sequenced for a study of OX40 agonist ivuxolimab in advanced cancers. Study conclusions and caveats: Compared with CD4+, CD8+ T cells on average had more expanded clones.

Germline-derived CDR1 and CDR2 are SGHTS and YDEGEE. This CDR3 spans 15 amino acids. Trimming cost V 3 bases and J 4 bases, with 16 bases left between them. Of note for this clone: Its specificity is not known.

Assay: immunoSEQ multiplex PCR; the TCRdb copy retains only in-frame clones and omits some. The sample records roughly 19,000 clones, 79% being singletons. The gene calls are TRBV5-8 and TRBJ1-2, with a possible D match to TRBD1 (5 bases). The clonotype comes from an adult with an advanced solid tumor such as melanoma, head and neck, liver or kidney cancer. The sequencing used CD4+ or CD8+ T cells sorted from blood, collected in a trial of the OX40 agonist ivuxolimab. The CDR3 DNA is TGTGCCAGCAGCTCGCCGGGACCGTCGTTCTATGGCTACACCTTC. Translation: CASSSPGPSFYGYTF.